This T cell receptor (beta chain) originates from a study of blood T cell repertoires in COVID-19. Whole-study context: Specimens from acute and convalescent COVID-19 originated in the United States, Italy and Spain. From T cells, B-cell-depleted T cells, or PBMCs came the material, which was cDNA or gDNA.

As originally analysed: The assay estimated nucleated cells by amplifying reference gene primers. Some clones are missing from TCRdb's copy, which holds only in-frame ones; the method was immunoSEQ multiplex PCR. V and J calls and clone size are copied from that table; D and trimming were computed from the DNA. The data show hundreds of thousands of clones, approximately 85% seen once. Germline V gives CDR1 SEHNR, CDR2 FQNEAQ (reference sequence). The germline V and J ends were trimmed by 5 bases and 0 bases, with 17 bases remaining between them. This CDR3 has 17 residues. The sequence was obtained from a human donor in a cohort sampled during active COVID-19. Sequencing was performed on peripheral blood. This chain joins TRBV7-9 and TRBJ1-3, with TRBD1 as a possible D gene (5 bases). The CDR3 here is CASSRKGFGDSGNTIYF. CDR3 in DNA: TGTGCCAGCAGCAGAAAGGGGTTCGGAGACTCTGGAAACACCATATATTTT. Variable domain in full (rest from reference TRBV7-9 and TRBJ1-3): DTGVSQNPRHKITKRGQNVTFRCDPISEHNRLYWYRQTLGQGPEFLTYFQNEAQLEKSRLLSDRFSAERPKGSFSTLEIQRTEQGDSAMYLCASSRKGFGDSGNTIYFGEGSWLTVV.